This T cell receptor beta chain emerged from a study of vaccination effects on CD4 cells after COVID-19. The overall study: Either the mRNA-1273 or the BNT162b2 vaccine was given to participants as two doses.

Sequenced by immunoSEQ multiplex PCR; TCRdb stores in-frame clones only, minus some. The sample yields 71,000 or so clones, under 75% seen once. As regards this clone: Its matching antigen is unknown.

The CDR3 consists of 15 residues. V was shortened by 1 base and J by 4 bases, with 8 bases between the two germline ends. Germline CDR1 reads MGHDK; CDR2 reads SYGVNS. Expansion with viral peptide pools was applied to antigen-specific CD4+ T cells by the ViraFEST assay prior to sequencing. Researchers isolated CD4+ T cells once 9 to 11 days of culture had elapsed. Vaccinated recipients, who were negative for nucleocapsid antibodies, had no history of SARS-CoV-2 infection. Cultures got half-medium changes with IL-2 on days 3 and 7. The source is a human donor who received a COVID-19 vaccine. Specimen: CD4+ T cells from PBMCs cultured with HCoV-OC43 spike peptides, collected before COVID-19 vaccination. Subset reported: HCoV-OC43 spike overlapping peptide pool stimulation. The gene calls are TRBV25-1 and TRBJ1-6, with TRBD1 as a possible D gene (5 bases). The CDR3 coding sequence is TGTGCCAGCAGTGAATTTACAGGTTATAATTCACCCCTCCACTTT. It codes for CASSEFTGYNSPLHF.